This passage covers 12 T cell receptor beta chains from one sample sequenced in a study of blood T cell repertoires in COVID-19. TCRdb's copy holds only in-frame clones and misses some; the assay was immunoSEQ multiplex PCR. This table holds roughly 57,000 clones, 89% found once. The sample consisted of peripheral blood. These receptors all stem from a human donor in a cohort sampled during active COVID-19.

The chain combines TRBV18 with TRBJ2-7; D might be TRBD1 (5 bases). Germline-derived CDR1 and CDR2 are KGHSH and LQKENI. Trimming cost V 5 bases and J 5 bases, with 16 bases left between them. This CDR3 region has 14 residues. CDR3 sequence: CASSSPGDRDEQYF. DNA for the CDR3: TGTGCCAGCTCATCGCCCGGTGACAGAGACGAGCAGTACTTC.

This chain joins TRBV7-2 and TRBJ2-7; 10 bases are a match to TRBD1. The CDR3 contains 15 residues. Germline CDR1 reads SGHTA; CDR2 reads FQGNSA. The V segment lost 4 bases and the J segment 2 bases; nucleotides outside the gene matches: 5. The CDR3 nucleotides read TGTGCCAGCAGCTATTCGGGGACAGGGGCCTACGAGCAGTACTTC. Its protein is CASSYSGTGAYEQYF.

In its sample, this clone was seen a few times. The rearrangement uses TRBV4-3 and TRBJ1-2; the D is unclear. The germline gives CDR1 LGHNA, CDR2 YSLEER. Trimming stripped 0 bases from V and 4 bases from J, with 12 bases between. The CDR3 runs to 15 residues. The CDR3 here is CASSQEVTSPYGYTF. The CDR3 DNA reads as TGCGCCAGCAGCCAAGAGGTCACAAGTCCCTATGGCTACACCTTC.

The chain recombines TRBV7-6 with TRBJ2-3; 11 bases are shared with TRBD2. This CDR3 is built from 21 residues. Germline loops: CDR1 SGHVS, CDR2 FNYEAQ. V shed 5 bases and J 3 bases; nucleotides not matched to a gene: 22. CDR3 sequence reads: CASSLLPLTSGVDPETDTQYF. CDR3 DNA sequence: TGTGCCAGCAGCCTACTGCCTCTGACTAGCGGGGTTGATCCAGAGACAGATACGCAGTATTTT.

The chain recombines TRBV6-2 or TRBV6-3 with TRBJ1-2; maybe TRBD1 (5 bases). The germline V gene has CDR1 MNHEY and CDR2 SVGEGT. The CDR3 is made up of 13 amino acids. The V and J ends lost 2 bases and 8 bases respectively, with 12 bases between them. The DNA of the CDR3 is TGTGCCAGCAGTTACGGCGGGGGAGAGGGCTACACCTTC. This codes for CASSYGGGEGYTF.

The chain links TRBV11-2 to TRBJ2-5; D may be TRBD1 (6 bases). The J call may be in error: the DNA end matches TRBJ2-7 better. This CDR3 contains 15 residues. The V gene's germline CDR1 is SGHAT and CDR2 FQNNGV. CDR3 nucleotides: TGTGCCAGCAGCTTAGATGGGACACCCCCCTACGAGCAGTACTTC. As protein: CASSLDGTPPYEQYF.

This chain uses TRBV6-5 with TRBJ2-3; 11 bases agree with TRBD2. CDR3 size: 15 residues. J was trimmed by 4 bases and V by 6 bases; bases with no gene match: 6. CDR1 and CDR2 from the germline V gene are MNHEY and SVGAGI. CDR3 sequence: CASSNSGGAADTQYF. Written as DNA, the CDR3 is TGTGCCAGCAGCAATAGCGGGGGGGCCGCAGATACGCAGTATTTT.

CDR3 coding DNA: TGTGCCAGCAGCCAAGGGACAGGGAACACTGAAGCTTTCTTT. Protein product: CASSQGTGNTEAFF. The V call is TRBV3-1 (or the pseudogene TRBV3-2), the J call TRBJ1-1; 7 bases are shared with TRBD1. CDR1 is LGHDT and CDR2 is YNNKEL in the germline V gene (reference sequence). Trimming at V came to 1 base and at J to 1 base, leaving 0 bases not matched to a gene. CDR3 size: 14 residues.

V gene TRBV30 combines with J gene TRBJ1-6, with TRBD1 matching 10 bases. The CDR3 is 18 amino acids. Germline V gives CDR1 GTSNPN, CDR2 SVGIG (reference sequence). Trimming took 3 bases from V and 4 from J; bases not matched to a gene: 12. CDR3 DNA sequence: TGTGCCTGGAGCCAGACAGGGGGCCTCCTACCTTATAATTCACCCCTCCACTTT. This sequence encodes CAWSQTGGLLPYNSPLHF.

This chain joins TRBV19 and TRBJ2-7; D call uncertain. Germline CDR1 is LNHDA and CDR2 is SQIVND (reference sequence). V dropped 3 bases and J dropped 2 bases, with 8 bases sitting between them. This CDR3 is 13 amino acids long. CDR3 region: CASSIPGPYEQYF. In nucleotides, the CDR3 is TGTGCCAGTAGTATTCCAGGCCCCTACGAGCAGTACTTC.

This chain joins TRBV7-8 and TRBJ1-4, with 7 bases that match TRBD1. Losses at the gene ends were 3 bases for V and 6 bases for J; bases not matched to a gene: 4. Per germline, CDR1 SGHVS and CDR2 FQNEAQ. The CDR3 extends over 14 amino acids. The CDR3 DNA reads TGTGCCAGCAGCTTGGGACAGCTGTATGAAAAACTGTTTTTT. It specifies CASSLGQLYEKLFF.

The V call is TRBV20-1, the J call TRBJ1-4; 9 bases are a match to TRBD1. The CDR3 is made up of 16 amino acids. Unmatched junction bases numbered 8, after V lost 3 bases and J lost 3 bases. CDR1 and CDR2 from the germline V gene are DFQATT and SNEGSKA (reference sequence). CDR3 DNA sequence: TGCAGTGCTAGTAGGAATACAGGGGGCCCTAATGAAAAACTGTTTTTT. It specifies CSASRNTGGPNEKLFF.